The present TCR beta chain was sequenced within a study of blood T cells in healthy people across ages. Whole-study findings and limits: The recorded TCR beta diversity per million T cells decreased in a roughly linear manner with age.

Germline CDR1 and CDR2: MDHEN and SYDVKM. V was pared by 9 bases and J by 3 bases, with 12 bases between. The length of the CDR3 is 12 residues. A J-beta primer mix and a sample-barcoded 5' primer were used in a second PCR of roughly 6 to 11 cycles. Each CDR3 protein gets one entry after TCRdb re-called the 5' RACE reads with MiXCR. The repertoire holds approximately 1,700,000 distinct CDR3 sequences, approximately 39% seen once, with 23% in the top ten. This clonotype was detected once. As yet, its antigen is unknown. The sequence was obtained from a human donor in good health. The chain joins TRBV28 to TRBJ2-7; no definite D call. Sequenced: blood. CDR3 loop: CASCDDDYEQYF. The DNA for the CDR3 is TGTGCCAGTTGTGACGATGACTACGAGCAGTACTTC.